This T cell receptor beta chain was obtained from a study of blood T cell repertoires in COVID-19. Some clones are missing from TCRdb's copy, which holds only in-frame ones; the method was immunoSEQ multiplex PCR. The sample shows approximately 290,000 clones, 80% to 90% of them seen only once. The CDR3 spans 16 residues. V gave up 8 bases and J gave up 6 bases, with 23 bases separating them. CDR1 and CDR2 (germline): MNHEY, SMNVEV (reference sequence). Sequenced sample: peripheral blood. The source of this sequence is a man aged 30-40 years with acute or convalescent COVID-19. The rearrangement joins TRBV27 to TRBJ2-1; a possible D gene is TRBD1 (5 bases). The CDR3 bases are TGTGCCAGCTGCCCCTGGGCAGGTTATAGGGGCAATGAGCAGTTCTTC. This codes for CASCPWAGYRGNEQFF.